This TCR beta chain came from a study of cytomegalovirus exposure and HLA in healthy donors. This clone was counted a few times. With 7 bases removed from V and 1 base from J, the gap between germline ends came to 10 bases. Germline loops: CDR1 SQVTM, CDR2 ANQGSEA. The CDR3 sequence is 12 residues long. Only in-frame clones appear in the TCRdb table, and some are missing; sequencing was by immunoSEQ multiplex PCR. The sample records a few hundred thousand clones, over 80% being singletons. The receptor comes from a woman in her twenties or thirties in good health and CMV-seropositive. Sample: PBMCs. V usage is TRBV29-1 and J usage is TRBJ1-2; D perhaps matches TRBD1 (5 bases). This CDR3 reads CSATTDNYGYTF. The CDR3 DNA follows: TGCAGCGCTACGACAGATAACTATGGCTACACCTTC.